Each of the 17 T cell receptor beta chains below was sequenced from the same sample in a study of cytomegalovirus exposure and HLA in healthy donors. It was with 60 Vbeta and 13 Jbeta primers that the PCR ran. Assay used: immunoSEQ multiplex PCR; TCRdb lists only in-frame clones, some missing. The table records around 160,000 clones, roughly 73% of them present only once. The sequenced sample was PBMCs. All receptors come from a male donor in good health and CMV-seronegative.

The chain couples TRBV11-3 to TRBJ2-1; 7 bases align to TRBD1. The length of the CDR3 is 15 residues. The V gene's germline CDR1 is SGHNT and CDR2 YENEEA. After removal of 8 bases from V and 7 bases from J, the junction contained 14 bases not matched to a gene. DNA for the CDR3: TGTGCCAGCCCACGGAAAGGGGGCTTTGGGAATGAGCAGTTCTTC. It is translated as CASPRKGGFGNEQFF.

The rearrangement joins TRBV5-1 to TRBJ1-4, with TRBD1 identical over 7 bases. Trimming cost V 7 bases and J 7 bases; bases outside gene matches: 13. This CDR3 has 15 amino acids. Looked up from germline, CDR1 is SGHRS and CDR2 is YFSETQ. CDR3 sequence: CASSGQTGFAEKLFF. CDR3 nucleotides: TGCGCCAGCTCCGGACAGACAGGGTTCGCTGAAAAACTGTTTTTT.

The J gene is TRBJ1-1, the V gene TRBV5-1; D is perhaps TRBD1 (6 bases). V gave up 0 bases and J gave up 3 bases, with 12 bases separating them. The CDR3 covers 15 residues. Germline V CDR1 and CDR2: SGHRS, YFSETQ. CDR3 nucleotides: TGCGCCAGCAGCTTGGAGGGGGGGTCGGACACTGAAGCTTTCTTT. It is translated as CASSLEGGSDTEAFF.

The CDR3 sequence is CASSPRQGSTDTQYF. The CDR3 DNA follows: TGTGCCAGCAGCCCCCGACAGGGGAGCACAGATACGCAGTATTTT. The V gene is TRBV9, the J gene TRBJ2-3, with 8 bases matching TRBD1. This CDR3 comprises 15 residues. The V gene end was trimmed by 4 bases and the J gene end by 0 bases; junction bases not matched to a gene: 4. Germline lookup yields CDR1 SGDLS and CDR2 YYNGEE.

This chain uses TRBV29-1 with TRBJ1-1, with D perhaps matching TRBD1 (5 bases). The germline CDR1 and CDR2 sequences are SQVTM and ANQGSEA. The CDR3 is made up of 11 amino acids. The CDR3, as DNA: TGCATGGGGGGGGAGAACACTGAAGCTTTCTTT. This translates into CMGGENTEAFF.

V and J are TRBV18 and TRBJ2-2; the D gene is possibly TRBD1 (6 bases). CDR3 size: 16 residues. The V and J ends lost 1 base and 3 bases respectively, with 12 bases between them. Germline V lookup: CDR1 KGHSH, CDR2 LQKENI. The CDR3 DNA is TGTGCCAGCTCACCACGGGCAGGGGCGGACACCGGGGAGCTGTTTTTT. Translation: CASSPRAGADTGELFF. The variable domain in full, with the rest retrieved from reference TRBV18 and TRBJ2-2, is NAGVMQNPRHLVRRRGQEARLRCSPMKGHSHVYWYRQLPEEGLKFMVYLQKENIIDESGMPKERFSAEFPKEGPSILRIQQVVRGDSAAYFCASSPRAGADTGELFFGEGSRLTVL.

This chain links TRBV5-1 with TRBJ2-5; no firm D call. V lost 0 bases to trimming and J lost 0 bases, with 6 bases between them. This CDR3 spans 14 amino acids. CDR1 is SGHRS and CDR2 is YFSETQ in the germline V gene. The CDR3 sequence is CASSLGANQETQYF. The CDR3 region has the DNA TGCGCCAGCAGCTTGGGCGCCAACCAAGAGACCCAGTACTTC. Drawing the rest from reference TRBV5-1 and TRBJ2-5, the complete variable domain is KAGVTQTPRYLIKTRGQQVTLSCSPISGHRSVSWYQQTPGQGLQFLFEYFSETQRNKGNFPGRFSGRQFSNSRSEMNVSTLELGDSALYLCASSLGANQETQYFGPGTRLLVL.

This chain's CDR3 is CASSVEAGVGETQYF. CDR3 in DNA: TGTGCCAGCAGCGTAGAAGCGGGAGTAGGGGAGACCCAGTACTTC. V usage is TRBV9 and J usage is TRBJ2-5; TRBD2 matches 8 bases. V dropped 0 bases and J dropped 5; count of bases not matched to a gene: 6. Germline-derived CDR1 and CDR2 are SGDLS and YYNGEE. The CDR3 length is 15 residues.

This chain joins TRBV30 and TRBJ1-5; TRBD1 might be the D (6 bases). Germline lookup yields CDR1 GTSNPN and CDR2 SVGIG (reference sequence). The CDR3 totals 12 residues. Between the trimmed V and J ends, which lost 2 bases and 9 bases, there was a span of 11 bases. CDR3 sequence: CAWSIQGRPQHF. The CDR3 coding sequence is TGTGCCTGGAGTATACAGGGTCGGCCCCAGCATTTT.

The J gene is TRBJ1-4, the V gene TRBV9; 8 positions match TRBD1. Germline V CDR1 and CDR2: SGDLS, YYNGEE. V lost 3 bases and J lost 8; bases outside the gene matches: 9. This CDR3 region has 15 residues. The CDR3: CASSEPGTGEEKLFF. CDR3 DNA: TGTGCCAGCAGCGAGCCCGGGACAGGTGAAGAAAAACTGTTTTTT.

This clone was counted a single time. The genes are TRBV5-6 and TRBJ2-6, with D uncertain. The germline V gene has CDR1 SGHDT and CDR2 YYEEEE. Trimming pared 5 bases from V and 1 base from J, leaving 10 bases between. The CDR3 covers 15 residues. CDR3 loop: CASRPRGSGANVLTF. CDR3 DNA: TGTGCCAGCAGACCCCGAGGTTCTGGGGCCAACGTCCTGACTTTC.

The rearrangement uses TRBV28 and TRBJ1-4; TRBD1 matches 8 bases. The CDR3 loop spans 14 amino acids. The V gene's germline CDR1 is MDHEN and CDR2 SYDVKM. The J segment lost 7 bases and the V segment lost 6 bases, leaving 7 bases of the junction unmatched. CDR3 protein: CASSLDRVGEKLFF. CDR3 nucleotide sequence: TGTGCCAGCAGCTTGGACAGGGTGGGTGAAAAACTGTTTTTT.

For this clone: A read error may account for a junction end that differs from germline. The gene calls are TRBV12-5 and TRBJ1-2; perhaps TRBD1 as D (5 bases). The CDR3 loop spans 14 amino acids. Germline lookup yields CDR1 LGHNT and CDR2 FRNRAP. The CDR3: CASGIRDGSYGYIF. CDR3 DNA: TGTGCTAGTGGTATCCGGGACGGGAGCTATGGCTACATCTTC.

CDR3 region: CASSVDRRAGNTEAFF. CDR3 in DNA: TGTGCCAGCTCAGTAGACAGGCGGGCGGGGAACACTGAAGCTTTCTTT. The chain employs TRBV18 and TRBJ1-1; D is possibly TRBD1 (6 bases). Germline assignment: CDR1 KGHSH and CDR2 LQKENI. Trimming took off 5 bases at V and 1 base at J, with 17 bases between the two ends. This CDR3 is 16 amino acids long.

V gene TRBV11-2 combines with J gene TRBJ2-2; no firm D call. The CDR3 has 16 residues. Trimming left V 5 bases short and J 7 bases short, with 20 bases between. In germline, CDR1 is SGHAT, CDR2 FQNNGV. The CDR3 spells CASSPLSPAYHGELFF. The CDR3 DNA reads TGTGCCAGCAGCCCGTTATCCCCAGCGTACCACGGGGAGCTGTTTTTT. Full variable domain (outside the CDR3, taken from reference TRBV11-2 and TRBJ2-2): EAGVAQSPRYKIIEKRQSVAFWCNPISGHATLYWYQQILGQGPKLLIQFQNNGVVDDSQLPKDRFSAERLKGVDSTLKIQPAKLEDSAVYLCASSPLSPAYHGELFFGEGSRLTVL.

The V gene is TRBV4-3, the J gene TRBJ2-7; 11 bases align to TRBD2. The J segment lost 3 bases and the V segment lost 2 bases, leaving 3 bases of the junction unmatched. The V gene's germline CDR1 is LGHNA and CDR2 YSLEER. The CDR3 runs to 15 residues. The CDR3 is CASSQLTSGDYEQYF. DNA of the CDR3: TGCGCCAGCAGCCAATTGACTAGCGGGGACTACGAGCAGTACTTC.

The V gene is TRBV5-1, the J gene TRBJ2-7, with 8 bases identical to TRBD2. The CDR3 is 14 amino acids. V dropped 4 bases and J dropped 6; count of bases not matched to a gene: 9. CDR1 SGHRS and CDR2 YFSETQ come from the germline V gene. CDR3 sequence reads: CASSPSGRGGEQYF. CDR3 nucleotides: TGCGCCAGCAGCCCGAGCGGGAGAGGGGGCGAGCAGTACTTC.